The rows below give T cell receptor beta chains drawn from one sample of a study of T cells in localized non-small cell lung cancer. Assay: immunoSEQ multiplex PCR; the TCRdb copy retains only in-frame clones and omits some. There are 250 to 350 clones in the sample; less than 45% occur only once, and roughly 13% lies in the top ten. The sequencing used normal lung tissue next to the tumor, collected before any cancer treatment. The receptors originated from an older male donor with stage III lung adenocarcinoma. The conserved cysteine and the conserved F or W are not part of the CDR3 here.

TRBV11-3	TRBJ2-1	ASSLLRVGYSYNEQF
TRBV11-3	TRBJ1-4	ASSLGWTGGEKLF
TRBV28	TRBJ1-4	ASSLKGEKLF
TRBV10-2	TRBJ2-1	ASTGGVSSYNEQF
TRBV19	TRBJ1-1	ASSWPQGNTEAF
TRBV9	TRBJ2-2	ASTPANTGELF
TRBV10-2	TRBJ1-1	ASSYLGQGHTEAF
TRBV9	TRBJ2-3	ASKRESTDTQY
TRBV19	TRBJ2-1	ASSTMTGLSSYNEQF
TRBV6-8	TRBJ2-2	ASSYSQGGELF
TRBV11-3	TRBJ1-2	ASSLGGGQGRNGYT
TRBV4-1	TRBJ2-1	ASSQSGEGQF
TRBV11-3	TRBJ2-5	ASSLPPLAGVQETQY
TRBV11-3	TRBJ1-3	ASSDGQRNSGNTIY
TRBV5-1	TRBJ2-3	ASSLTHWPDDGTDTQY
TRBV30	TRBJ1-3	AWKRAGNTIY
TRBV19	TRBJ1-2	ASGDSRAYGYT
TRBV19	TRBJ1-1	ASSIGRNTEAF
TRBV19	TRBJ1-1	ASYRRVDTEAF
TRBV10-3	TRBJ1-5	AISESGGDSNQPQH
TRBV19	TRBJ2-2	ASMFGKGFAGELF
TRBV19	TRBJ2-3	ASNPTGGGPDTQY
TRBV19	TRBJ2-3	ASSAVGGTDTQY
TRBV15	TRBJ2-7	ATKKTGQSYEQY